This T cell receptor beta chain was sequenced in a study of cytomegalovirus exposure and HLA in healthy donors. To note about this clone: Other DNA sequences in this specimen translate into the identical CDR3.

V dropped 0 bases and J dropped 0 bases, with 7 bases sitting between them. This CDR3 has 14 amino acids. CDR1 is SGDLS and CDR2 is YYNGEE in the germline V gene. TCRdb's table, derived via immunoSEQ multiplex PCR, lists solely in-frame clones and lacks some. The sample has some 170,000 clones, 75% to 90% seen once. This sequence was found in a woman aged 18-35 years in good health and CMV-seronegative. The V call is TRBV9, the J call TRBJ2-7; D gene unclear. What was sequenced was PBMCs. The CDR3 sequence is CASSVVPGSYEQYF. The CDR3 DNA reads as TGTGCCAGCAGCGTAGTACCGGGCTCCTACGAGCAGTACTTC.